Listed below are T cell receptor beta chains from one sample, sequenced in a study of blood T cells in healthy people across ages. TCRdb re-analysed the 5' RACE reads in MiXCR, keeping a single row per CDR3 protein. The sample shows 750,000 to 950,000 distinct CDR3 sequences, 20% to 30% of them seen only once. The data also belong to a second study, concerning T cells of mothers and their children.

Material: blood. The receptors were sampled from a boy aged 5 to 17 in good health. The CDR3 runs from the conserved cysteine through the conserved F or W. A D gene is named only where the DNA matches it firmly. Clone size is shown for a subset of rows, as once, few, many or a class of expanded clone.

NA TRBJ1-4 NA TRBV7-7 CASSLRPGEKLFF TGTGCCAGCAGCCTGCGGCCCGGTGAAAAACTGTTTTTT
NA TRBJ2-5 NA TRBV20-1 CSARRSQETQYF TGCAGTGCCCGAAGGAGCCAAGAGACCCAGTACTTC
NA TRBJ1-1 NA TRBV20-1 CSARDGGRTEAFF TGCAGTGCTAGAGATGGGGGGCGCACTGAAGCTTTCTTT
NA TRBJ1-2 NA TRBV12-3/TRBV12-4 CASSLRRNINYGYTF TGTGCCAGCAGTTTAAGAAGGAATATAAACTATGGCTACACCTTC
NA TRBJ2-1 NA TRBV5-1 CASSLAADYNEQFF TGCGCCAGCAGCTTGGCGGCGGATTACAATGAGCAGTTCTTC
once TRBJ2-1 NA TRBV15 CATSSDSYNEQFF TGTGCCACCAGCAGTGACAGCTACAATGAGCAGTTCTTC
NA TRBJ2-5 TRBD2 TRBV27 CASSPSRTKREQETQYF TGTGCCAGCAGTCCTTCCCGGACTAAGCGGGAGCAAGAGACCCAGTACTTC
NA TRBJ2-7 NA TRBV4-2 CASLAPGPPYEQYF TGTGCCAGCCTAGCCCCCGGGCCGCCCTACGAGCAGTACTTC
many TRBJ1-1 NA TRBV10-3 CAISESGTLGGEAFF TGTGCCATCAGTGAATCCGGGACCCTTGGAGGGGAAGCTTTCTTT
few TRBJ2-5 NA TRBV11-2 CASSRNRGQETQYF TGTGCCAGCAGCCGCAATCGGGGACAAGAGACCCAGTACTTC
few TRBJ2-7 TRBD1 TRBV6-2/TRBV6-3 CASARDRGIYEQYF TGTGCCAGCGCTAGGGACAGGGGCATCTACGAGCAGTACTTC
NA TRBJ2-5 TRBD2 TRBV28 CASYTAGGPRETQYF TGTGCCAGCTATACAGCGGGGGGGCCCCGGGAGACCCAGTACTTC
once TRBJ2-5 NA TRBV9 CASSLDSVGETQYF TGTGCCAGCAGCCTCGACAGTGTAGGAGAGACCCAGTACTTC
NA TRBJ2-7 TRBD2 TRBV10-2 CASNRAGASYEQYF TGCGCCAGCAACCGAGCGGGGGCCTCCTACGAGCAGTACTTC
NA TRBJ1-4 NA TRBV6-5 CASSSLKFNGAWYEKLFF TGTGCCAGCAGTTCATTAAAATTCAACGGTGCCTGGTATGAAAAACTGTTTTTT
NA TRBJ1-2 NA TRBV12-3/TRBV12-4 CASSARTGRNGYTF TGTGCCAGCAGTGCGCGTACAGGGAGAAATGGCTACACCTTC
few TRBJ2-7 NA TRBV9 CASSVDGDRAYEQYF TGTGCCAGCAGCGTAGATGGGGACCGAGCCTACGAGCAGTACTTC
NA TRBJ2-7 TRBD1 TRBV10-2 CASSDTGVRYEQYF TGCGCCAGCAGTGATACAGGGGTTCGGTACGAGCAGTACTTC
few TRBJ1-4 NA TRBV14 CASSQDVRRDEKLFF TGTGCCAGCAGCCAAGATGTCAGGAGGGATGAAAAACTGTTTTTT
few TRBJ2-3 TRBD1 TRBV10-3 CAISGQGISTDTQYF TGTGCCATCAGTGGACAGGGCATTAGCACAGATACGCAGTATTTT
few TRBJ2-7 NA TRBV12-3/TRBV12-4 CASSLAGTHYEQYF TGTGCCAGCAGTTTGGCCGGGACACACTACGAGCAGTACTTC
few TRBJ2-2 NA TRBV5-1 CASSLNSGGELFF TGCGCCAGCAGCTTGAATAGCGGCGGGGAGCTGTTTTTT
NA TRBJ2-7 NA TRBV6-5 CASTKGTSEQYF TGTGCCAGCACCAAGGGGACCTCCGAGCAGTACTTC
once TRBJ2-7 NA TRBV6-1 CASSLIFSWSYEQYF TGTGCCAGCAGCCTCATCTTTTCCTGGTCCTACGAGCAGTACTTC
few TRBJ2-1 NA TRBV5-1 CASSRGGTDHNEQFF TGCGCCAGCAGCCGGGGGGGGACAGACCACAATGAGCAGTTCTTC
few TRBJ1-1 NA TRBV13 CASSFPQGNTEAFF TGTGCCAGCAGCTTCCCTCAGGGGAACACTGAAGCTTTCTTT
NA TRBJ2-6 NA TRBV7-9 CASSLGGVIQSGANVLTF TGTGCCAGCAGCTTAGGGGGAGTGATTCAATCTGGGGCCAACGTCCTGACTTTC
NA TRBJ2-5 NA TRBV4-1 CASSPRTDQLVETQYF TGCGCCAGCAGCCCTCGTACGGACCAACTTGTGGAGACCCAGTACTTC
NA TRBJ1-1 NA TRBV6-1 CASERRDYTEAFF TGTGCCAGCGAGAGAAGGGATTACACTGAAGCTTTCTTT
once TRBJ1-6 NA TRBV5-6 CASSFEQGVSPLHF TGTGCCAGCAGCTTCGAACAAGGGGTCTCACCCCTCCACTTT
NA TRBJ1-1 TRBD1 TRBV20-1 CSARSPGGDTEAFF TGCAGTGCTAGAAGTCCAGGGGGGGACACTGAAGCTTTCTTT
few TRBJ2-5 NA TRBV7-2 CASSEDWVGETQYF TGTGCCAGCAGCGAAGACTGGGTTGGGGAGACCCAGTACTTC
few TRBJ2-3 NA TRBV3-1 CASSQDLGDTQYF TGTGCCAGCAGCCAAGATCTTGGAGATACGCAGTATTTT
few TRBJ1-4 NA TRBV18 CASSPEGLGIEKLFF TGTGCCAGCTCACCGGAAGGACTAGGAATTGAAAAACTGTTTTTT
few TRBJ2-1 NA TRBV9 CASSGLRGTNEQFF TGTGCCAGCAGCGGATTGAGGGGTACCAATGAGCAGTTCTTC
NA TRBJ1-5 NA TRBV29-1 CSAVAGRGQPQHF TGCAGCGCTGTGGCAGGACGGGGTCAGCCCCAGCATTTT
NA TRBJ2-2 NA TRBV20-1 CSAPEGVNTGELFF TGCAGTGCTCCAGAAGGGGTGAACACCGGGGAGCTGTTTTTT
NA TRBJ1-1 NA TRBV29-1 CSVESRLNTEAFF TGCAGCGTTGAGTCGCGGTTGAACACTGAAGCTTTCTTT
few TRBJ2-1 NA TRBV2 CASRWLSGGVNEQFF TGTGCCAGCAGGTGGCTGTCCGGGGGCGTGAATGAGCAGTTCTTC
NA TRBJ1-5 TRBD1 TRBV12-5 CASGLRRDRGWSQPQHF TGTGCTAGTGGTTTGCGGAGGGACAGGGGATGGAGTCAGCCCCAGCATTTT
few TRBJ1-2 TRBD1 TRBV14 CASSQDQGTVYGYTF TGTGCCAGCAGCCAAGATCAGGGGACAGTCTATGGCTACACCTTC
few TRBJ2-7 NA TRBV29-1 CSVSGDSYEQYF TGCAGCGTATCCGGGGATTCATACGAGCAGTACTTC
NA TRBJ2-1 NA TRBV2 CASRDRGGEQFF TGTGCCAGCAGAGATAGAGGGGGTGAGCAGTTCTTC
NA TRBJ2-2 NA TRBV6-1 CASKRGPNTGELFF TGTGCCAGCAAAAGGGGACCGAACACCGGGGAGCTGTTTTTT
NA TRBJ2-1 TRBD1 TRBV10-3 CATAAGQGLNNEQFF TGTGCCACCGCTGCGGGACAGGGCCTAAACAATGAGCAGTTCTTC
NA TRBJ2-5 TRBD2 TRBV9 CASSVGQRGETQYF TGTGCCAGCAGCGTAGGGCAGCGGGGGGAGACCCAGTACTTC
NA TRBJ2-5 NA TRBV7-9 CASSSIFGALTHYF TGTGCCAGCAGCTCCATATTTGGGGCTCTGACCCACTACTTC
NA TRBJ1-1 NA TRBV25-1 CASSESSRTKAFF TGTGCCAGCAGTGAATCTTCCAGAACGAAAGCTTTCTTT
NA TRBJ2-3 TRBD2 TRBV5-1 CASSPLTGTSGGTDTQYF TGCGCCAGCAGCCCCCTGACTGGGACTAGCGGGGGCACAGATACGCAGTATTTT
few TRBJ2-5 TRBD2 TRBV10-3 CAISVGIAGGIQETQYF TGTGCCATCAGTGTCGGGATAGCGGGGGGAATTCAAGAGACCCAGTACTTC
NA TRBJ2-3 TRBD1 TRBV12-3/TRBV12-4 CASSVDRGTDTQYF TGTGCCAGCAGTGTGGACAGGGGAACAGATACGCAGTATTTT
few TRBJ1-1 NA TRBV5-1 CASSQTTGAGTEAFF TGCGCCAGCAGCCAGACTACGGGGGCAGGCACTGAAGCTTTCTTT
NA TRBJ2-1 TRBD2 TRBV5-1 CASSPSVGGGGSSYNEQFF TGCGCCAGCAGCCCAAGCGTGGGAGGCGGGGGGAGCTCCTACAATGAGCAGTTCTTC
NA TRBJ2-5 NA TRBV7-9 CASSSSGTQGETQYF TGTGCCAGCAGCTCCTCCGGGACCCAGGGAGAGACCCAGTACTTC
few TRBJ2-4 TRBD1 TRBV7-8 CASSAGQGRRAKNIQYF TGTGCCAGCAGCGCCGGACAGGGGAGAAGGGCCAAAAACATTCAGTACTTC